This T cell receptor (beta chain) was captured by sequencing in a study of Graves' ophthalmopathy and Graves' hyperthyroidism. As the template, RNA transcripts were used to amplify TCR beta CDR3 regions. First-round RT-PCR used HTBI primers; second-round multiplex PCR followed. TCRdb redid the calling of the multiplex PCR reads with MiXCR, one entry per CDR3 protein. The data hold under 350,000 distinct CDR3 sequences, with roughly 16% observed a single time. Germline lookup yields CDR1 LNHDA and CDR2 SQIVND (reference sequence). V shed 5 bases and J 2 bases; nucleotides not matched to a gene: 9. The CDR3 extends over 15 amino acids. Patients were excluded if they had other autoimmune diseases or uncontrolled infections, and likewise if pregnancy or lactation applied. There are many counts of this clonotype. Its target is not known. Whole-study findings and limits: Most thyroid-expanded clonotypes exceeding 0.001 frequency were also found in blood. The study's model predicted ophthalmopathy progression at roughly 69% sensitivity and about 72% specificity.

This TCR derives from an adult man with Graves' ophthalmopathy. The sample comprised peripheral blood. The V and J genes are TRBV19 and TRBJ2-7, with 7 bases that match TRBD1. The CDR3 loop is CASSVRTGDAYEQYF. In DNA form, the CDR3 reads TGTGCCAGTAGTGTGCGAACAGGGGACGCCTACGAGCAGTACTTC.